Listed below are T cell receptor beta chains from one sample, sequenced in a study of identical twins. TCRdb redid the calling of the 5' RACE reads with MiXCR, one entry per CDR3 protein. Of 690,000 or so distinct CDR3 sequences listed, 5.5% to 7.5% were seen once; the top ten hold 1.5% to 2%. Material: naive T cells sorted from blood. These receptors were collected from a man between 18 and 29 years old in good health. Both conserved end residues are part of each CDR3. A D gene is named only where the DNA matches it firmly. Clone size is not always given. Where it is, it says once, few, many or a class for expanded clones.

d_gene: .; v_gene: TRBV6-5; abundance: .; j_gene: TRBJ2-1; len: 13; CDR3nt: TGTGCCAGCAGTTTCCGGAACCTCAATGAGCAGTTCTTC; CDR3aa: CASSFRNLNEQFF
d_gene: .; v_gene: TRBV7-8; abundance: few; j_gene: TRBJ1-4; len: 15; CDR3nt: TGTGCCAGCAGCTTAAACGCTGGGCCACAGGAAAAACTGTTTTTT; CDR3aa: CASSLNAGPQEKLFF
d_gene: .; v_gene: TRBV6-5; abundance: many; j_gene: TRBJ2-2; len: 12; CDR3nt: TGTGCCAGCAGCCGACTAGCCGGGGAGCTGTTTTTT; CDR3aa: CASSRLAGELFF
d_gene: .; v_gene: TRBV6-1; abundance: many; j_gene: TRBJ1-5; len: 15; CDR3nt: TGTGCCAGCAATGTACGTCAGGGGTCGGATCAGCCCCAGCATTTT; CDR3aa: CASNVRQGSDQPQHF
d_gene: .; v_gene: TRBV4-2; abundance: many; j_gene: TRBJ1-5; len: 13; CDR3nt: TGTGCCAGCAGCCAAGAAATCATACAGCCCCAGCATTTT; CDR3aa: CASSQEIIQPQHF
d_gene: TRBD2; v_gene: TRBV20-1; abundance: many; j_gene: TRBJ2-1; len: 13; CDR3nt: TGCAGTGCTAGAGTTCCGGGACTAGCCTTAAGGCTCTTC; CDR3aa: CSARVPGLALRLF
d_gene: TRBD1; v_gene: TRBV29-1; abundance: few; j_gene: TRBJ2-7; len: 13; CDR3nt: TGCAGCGTTGGGGGAACAGGGGTGAACGAGCAGTACTTC; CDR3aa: CSVGGTGVNEQYF
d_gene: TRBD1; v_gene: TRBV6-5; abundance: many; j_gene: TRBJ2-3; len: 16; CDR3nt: TGTGCCAGCAGTTACCCGGGGACAGGGGACACAGATACGCAGTATTTT; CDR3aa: CASSYPGTGDTDTQYF
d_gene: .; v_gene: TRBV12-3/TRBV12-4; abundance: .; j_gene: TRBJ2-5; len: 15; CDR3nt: TGTGCCAGCAGTCCAATGGACAGTTACGGGGAGACCCAGTACTTC; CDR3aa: CASSPMDSYGETQYF
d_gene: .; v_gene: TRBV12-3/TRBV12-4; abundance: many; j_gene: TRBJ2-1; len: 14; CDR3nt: TGTGCCAGCAGGGAGCAGGAGGGAGGGGGTGAGCAGTTCTTC; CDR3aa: CASREQEGGGEQFF
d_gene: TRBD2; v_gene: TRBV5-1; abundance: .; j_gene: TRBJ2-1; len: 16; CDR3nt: TGCGCCAGCAGCTTCTTAGCGGGAGGCCGCAACAATGAGCAGTTCTTC; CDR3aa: CASSFLAGGRNNEQFF
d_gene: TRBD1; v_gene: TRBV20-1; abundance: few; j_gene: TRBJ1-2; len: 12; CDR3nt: TGCAGCCAACTGTCGGGGACAGGAAGCTACACCTTC; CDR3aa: CSQLSGTGSYTF
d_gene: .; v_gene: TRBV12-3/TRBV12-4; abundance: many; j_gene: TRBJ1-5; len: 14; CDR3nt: TGTGCCAGCAGCGCCTCCGGGGGGACTCAGCCCCAGCATTTT; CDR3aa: CASSASGGTQPQHF
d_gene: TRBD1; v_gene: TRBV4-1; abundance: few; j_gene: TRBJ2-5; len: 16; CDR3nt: TGCGCCAGCAGCCAGTTCCCCGGGACAGGGGAAGAGACCCAGTACTTC; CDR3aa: CASSQFPGTGEETQYF
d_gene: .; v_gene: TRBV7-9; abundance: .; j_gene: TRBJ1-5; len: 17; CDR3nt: TGTGCCAGCAGCTTAGATGGGTGGGGTGGGCGCAATCAGCCCCAGCATTTT; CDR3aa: CASSLDGWGGRNQPQHF
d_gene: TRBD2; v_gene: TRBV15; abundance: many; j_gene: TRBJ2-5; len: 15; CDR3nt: TGTGCCACCAGCGATGTTAGCGGGAGTCGGGAGACCCAGTACTTC; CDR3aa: CATSDVSGSRETQYF
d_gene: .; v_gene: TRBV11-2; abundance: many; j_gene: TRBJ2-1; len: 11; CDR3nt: TGTGCCAGCAGCTCCGGACCCGCCCCGTTCTTC; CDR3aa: CASSSGPAPFF
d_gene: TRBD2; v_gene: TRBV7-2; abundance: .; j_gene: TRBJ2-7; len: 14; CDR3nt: TGTGCCAGCAGCGGCGGCGGGAGGAATTACGAGCAGTACTTC; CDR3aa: CASSGGGRNYEQYF